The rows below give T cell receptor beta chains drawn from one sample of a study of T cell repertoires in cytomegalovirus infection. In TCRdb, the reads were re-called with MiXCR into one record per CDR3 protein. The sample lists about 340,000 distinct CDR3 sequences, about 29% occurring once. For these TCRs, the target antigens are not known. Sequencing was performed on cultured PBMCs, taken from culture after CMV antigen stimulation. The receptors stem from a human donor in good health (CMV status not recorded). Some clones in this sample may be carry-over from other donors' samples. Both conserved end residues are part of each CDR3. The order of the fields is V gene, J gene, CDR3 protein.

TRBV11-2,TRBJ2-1,CASSPVGLANYNEQFF
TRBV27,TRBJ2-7,CASRDVGEIDEQYF
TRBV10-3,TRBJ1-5,CAISVNGGPLSNQPQHF
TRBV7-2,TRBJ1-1,CASRVFLNTEAFF
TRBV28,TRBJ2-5,CASSFRLAGDRETQYF
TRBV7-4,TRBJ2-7,CASSRTGQASYEQYF
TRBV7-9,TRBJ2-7,CASSATDVSYEQYF
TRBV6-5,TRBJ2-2,CASSKGQGATGELFF
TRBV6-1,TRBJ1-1,CASSPLGRVNTEAFF
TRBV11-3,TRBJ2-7,CASSLSGISYEQYF
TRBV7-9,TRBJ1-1,CASSSDTTVDTEAFF
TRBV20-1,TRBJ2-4,CSAIHSGGFQNIQYF
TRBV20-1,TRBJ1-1,CSAKGNTEAFF